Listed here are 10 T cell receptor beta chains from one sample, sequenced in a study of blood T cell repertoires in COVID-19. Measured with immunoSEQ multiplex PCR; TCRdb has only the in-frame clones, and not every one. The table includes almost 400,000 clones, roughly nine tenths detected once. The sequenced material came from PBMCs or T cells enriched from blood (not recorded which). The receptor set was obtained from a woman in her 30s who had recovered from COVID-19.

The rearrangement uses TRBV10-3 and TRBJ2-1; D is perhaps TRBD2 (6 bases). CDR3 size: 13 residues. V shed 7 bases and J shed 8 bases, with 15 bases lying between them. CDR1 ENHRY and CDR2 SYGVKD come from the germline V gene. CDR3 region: CAIMETSDDEQFF. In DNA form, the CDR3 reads TGTGCCATCATGGAGACTAGTGACGATGAGCAGTTCTTC.

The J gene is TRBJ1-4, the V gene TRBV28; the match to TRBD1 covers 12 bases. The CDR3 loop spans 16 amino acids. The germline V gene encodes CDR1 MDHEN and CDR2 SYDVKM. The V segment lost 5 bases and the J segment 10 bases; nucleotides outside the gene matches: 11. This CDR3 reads CASSPPGTGGIGKLFF. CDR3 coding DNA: TGTGCCAGCAGTCCACCCGGGACAGGGGGCATCGGAAAACTGTTTTTT.

CDR3 sequence (DNA): TGTGCCAGCAGGGCCCAAGAGACCCAGTACTTC. Translated: CASRAQETQYF. J is TRBJ2-5 and V is TRBV2, with unresolved D. This CDR3 is built from 11 residues. Per the germline V gene, CDR1 is SNHLY and CDR2 is FYNNEI. The germline V and J ends were trimmed by 6 bases and 1 base, with 3 bases remaining between them.

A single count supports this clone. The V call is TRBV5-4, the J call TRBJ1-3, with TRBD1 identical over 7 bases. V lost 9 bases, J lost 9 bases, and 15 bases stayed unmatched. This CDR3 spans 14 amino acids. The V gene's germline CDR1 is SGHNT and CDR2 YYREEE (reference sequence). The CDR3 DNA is TGTGCCATCTCCCGGGGACAGTCGACGGGCACCATATATTTT. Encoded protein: CAISRGQSTGTIYF.

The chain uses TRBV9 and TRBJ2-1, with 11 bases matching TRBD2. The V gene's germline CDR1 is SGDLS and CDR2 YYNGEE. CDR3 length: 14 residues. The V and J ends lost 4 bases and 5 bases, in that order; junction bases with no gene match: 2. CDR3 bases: TGTGCCAGCAGCCAGGGACTAGCGGACAATGAGCAGTTCTTC. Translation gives CASSQGLADNEQFF.

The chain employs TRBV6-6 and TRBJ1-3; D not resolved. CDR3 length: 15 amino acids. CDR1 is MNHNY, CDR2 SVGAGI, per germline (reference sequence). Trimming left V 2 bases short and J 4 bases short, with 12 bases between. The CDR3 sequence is CASSYVGMGGNTIYF. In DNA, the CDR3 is TGTGCCAGCAGTTACGTCGGGATGGGCGGAAACACCATATATTTT.

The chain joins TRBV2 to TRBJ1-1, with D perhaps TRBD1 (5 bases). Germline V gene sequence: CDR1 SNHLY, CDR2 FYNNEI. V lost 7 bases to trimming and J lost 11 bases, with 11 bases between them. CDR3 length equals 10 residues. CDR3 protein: CASKAGQAFF. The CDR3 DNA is TGTGCCAGCAAAGCAGGGCAGGCTTTCTTT.

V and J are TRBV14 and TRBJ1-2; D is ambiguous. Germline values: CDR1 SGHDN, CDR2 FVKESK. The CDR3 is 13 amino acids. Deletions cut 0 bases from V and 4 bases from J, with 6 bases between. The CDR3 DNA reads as TGTGCCAGCAGCCAAGACCAGGCCTATGGCTACACCTTC. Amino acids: CASSQDQAYGYTF.

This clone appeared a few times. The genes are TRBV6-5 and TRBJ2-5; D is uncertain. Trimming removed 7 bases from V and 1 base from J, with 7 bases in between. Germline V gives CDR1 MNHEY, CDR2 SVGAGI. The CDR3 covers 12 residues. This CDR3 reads CASTPGQETQYF. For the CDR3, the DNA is TGTGCCAGCACCCCGGGCCAAGAGACCCAGTACTTC.

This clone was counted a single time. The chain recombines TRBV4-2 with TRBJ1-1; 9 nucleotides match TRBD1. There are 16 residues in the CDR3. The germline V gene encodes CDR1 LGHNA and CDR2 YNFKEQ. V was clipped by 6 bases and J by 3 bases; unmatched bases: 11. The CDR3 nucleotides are TGTGCCAGCAGTCAGTTGGAGGGACAGGGCTACACTGAAGCTTTCTTT. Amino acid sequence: CASSQLEGQGYTEAFF.